This TCR beta chain stems from a study of shared clonotypes between healthy human individuals. Background on the study: The donor pool was made up of two women and a few men aged 18 to 49. Used for every donor were three CD4 naive, three CD4 memory, two CD8 naive and one CD8 memory plate.

An assay was performed, and its level was deep. Authors' methods: ImmunoSEQ only sent back junction sequences with no quality scores, so filtering was done differently. Measured with immunoSEQ multiplex PCR; TCRdb has only the in-frame clones, and not every one. That table furnishes V, J and clone size, whereas the DNA furnished D and trimming. The table shows millions of clones, with roughly 94% occurring only once. The germline V and J ends were trimmed by 6 bases and 0 bases, with 15 bases remaining between them. Germline V lookup: CDR1 SGHDN, CDR2 FVKESK. The CDR3 has 15 amino acids. Naive CD8 populations comprised CD45RO-negative cells positively selected for CCR7, excluding terminally differentiated effector memory CD45RA+ cells.

The clonotype comes from a young man in good health. This chain links TRBV14 with TRBJ2-7; D may be TRBD1 (6 bases). Material for sequencing was naive CD8+ T cells sorted from blood. CDR3 DNA sequence: TGTGCCAGCAGAGCGGCAGGGGCCGACTCCTACGAGCAGTACTTC. This translates into CASRAAGADSYEQYF.